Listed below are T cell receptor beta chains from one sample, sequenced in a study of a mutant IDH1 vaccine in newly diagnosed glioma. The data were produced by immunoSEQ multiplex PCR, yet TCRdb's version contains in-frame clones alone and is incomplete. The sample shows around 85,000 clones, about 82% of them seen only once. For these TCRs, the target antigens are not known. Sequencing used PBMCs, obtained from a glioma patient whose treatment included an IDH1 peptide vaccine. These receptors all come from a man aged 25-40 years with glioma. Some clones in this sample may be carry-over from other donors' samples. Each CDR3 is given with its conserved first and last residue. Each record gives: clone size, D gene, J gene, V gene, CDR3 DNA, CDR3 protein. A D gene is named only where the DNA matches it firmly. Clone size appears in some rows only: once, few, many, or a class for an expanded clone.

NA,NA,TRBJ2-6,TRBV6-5,TGTGCCAGCAGTTACTTTACGGAAACCGGGGCCAACGTCCTGACTTTC,CASSYFTETGANVLTF
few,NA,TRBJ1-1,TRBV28,TGTGCCACCGTTATCAGGGCGTTCACTGAAGCTTTCTTT,CATVIRAFTEAFF
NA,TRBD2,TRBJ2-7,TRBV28,TGTGCCAGCAGCCCCCGACTAGCGGGATACTACGAGCAGTACTTC,CASSPRLAGYYEQYF
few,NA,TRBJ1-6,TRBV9,TGTGCCAGCAGCGCGGGAAACGACTATAATTCACCCCTCCACTTT,CASSAGNDYNSPLHF
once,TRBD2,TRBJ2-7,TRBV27,TGTGCCAGCAGTTTAGTGCGGGAGGGGAGCGAGCAGTACTTC,CASSLVREGSEQYF
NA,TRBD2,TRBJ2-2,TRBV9,TGTGCCAGCAGCCCAGGGACTAGCGGTAAAAATAGGGAGCTGTTTTTT,CASSPGTSGKNRELFF
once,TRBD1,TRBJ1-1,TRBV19,TGTGCCACGGACAGGGGGAACACTGAAGCTTTCTTT,CATDRGNTEAFF
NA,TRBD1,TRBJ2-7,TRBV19,TGTGCCAGTAGTACCCCGGGACAGGGAGTCGAGCAGTACTTC,CASSTPGQGVEQYF
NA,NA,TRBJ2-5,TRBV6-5,TGTGCCAGCAGTTCGTACCAAGAGACCCAGTACTTC,CASSSYQETQYF
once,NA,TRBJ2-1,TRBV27,TGTGCCAGCAGTTCACAGGGTGGGGAGCAGTTCTTC,CASSSQGGEQFF
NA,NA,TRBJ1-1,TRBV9,TGTGCCAGCAGCGTAAAACGTGACACTGAAGCTTTCTTT,CASSVKRDTEAFF
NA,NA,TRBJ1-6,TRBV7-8,TGTGCCAGCAGCATCGCCTCTACAGGGTTCGATTCACCCCTCCACTTT,CASSIASTGFDSPLHF
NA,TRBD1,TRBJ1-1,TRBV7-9,TGTGCCAGCAGCCAACCGACAGGGATTGAAGCTTTCTTT,CASSQPTGIEAFF
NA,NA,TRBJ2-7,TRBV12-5,TGTGCTAGTGGTTTGTGGGGTTTGGGCGAGCAGTACTTC,CASGLWGLGEQYF
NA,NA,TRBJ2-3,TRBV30,TGTGCCTGGACCGCCCGGCTGGGGCCAGATACGCAGTATTTT,CAWTARLGPDTQYF
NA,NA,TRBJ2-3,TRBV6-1,TGTGCCAGTCACTGGTCTCGTTCCTCAGATACGCAGTATTTT,CASHWSRSSDTQYF
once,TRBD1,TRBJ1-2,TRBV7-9,TGTGCCAGCAGCTTCACACCGCCGGGACAGGACTGGGGCTATGGCTACACCTTC,CASSFTPPGQDWGYGYTF
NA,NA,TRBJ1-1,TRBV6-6,TGTGCCAGCAGTTACTCTGATAACACTGAAGCTTTCTTT,CASSYSDNTEAFF
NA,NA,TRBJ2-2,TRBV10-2,TGCGCCAGCATGAGAACCGGGGAGCTGTTTTTT,CASMRTGELFF